This is a list of T cell receptor beta chains from one sample in a study of T-cell reconstitution after alpha-beta-depleted transplantation in children. One entry per CDR3 protein, called by TCRdb with MiXCR from the PCR reads. The table shows about 980,000 distinct CDR3 sequences, with roughly 29% occurring only once. The sample consisted of PBMCs, mostly from graft donor cells, taken 360 days after TCRalphabeta/CD19-depleted stem cell transplant. The receptors were gathered from a boy younger than two who had a stem cell transplant for SCID, so the T cells may come from the graft donor. The CDR3 runs from the conserved cysteine through the conserved F or W. Each record gives: J gene, clone size, D gene, V gene, CDR3 length, CDR3 DNA, CDR3 protein. A D gene is named only where the DNA matches it firmly. The size of a clone is reported for some rows only, either as once, few or many, or as a class for expanded clones.

j_gene: TRBJ2-7
abundance: few
d_gene: .
v_gene: TRBV6-2/TRBV6-3
len: 16
CDR3nt: TGTGCCAGCAGTTACAGGACAGTAAGCCTCTCCTACGAGCAGTACTTC
CDR3aa: CASSYRTVSLSYEQYF

j_gene: TRBJ2-3
abundance: .
d_gene: .
v_gene: TRBV5-1
len: 15
CDR3nt: TGCGCCAGCAGCTTTGGTAGCTCGAGCACAGATACGCAGTATTTT
CDR3aa: CASSFGSSSTDTQYF

j_gene: TRBJ2-1
abundance: .
d_gene: TRBD2
v_gene: TRBV20-1
len: 13
CDR3nt: TGCAGTGCTAGAGTAGGGCGGGGGAATGAGCAGTTCTTC
CDR3aa: CSARVGRGNEQFF

j_gene: TRBJ2-1
abundance: .
d_gene: .
v_gene: TRBV7-2
len: 13
CDR3nt: TGTGCCAGCAGCCCTGGTCCCGGGTCTCGGCAGTTCTTC
CDR3aa: CASSPGPGSRQFF

j_gene: TRBJ2-5
abundance: few
d_gene: .
v_gene: TRBV20-1
len: 12
CDR3nt: TGCAGTGCTCCGACAGCGAGGGAGACCCAGTACTTC
CDR3aa: CSAPTARETQYF

j_gene: TRBJ2-3
abundance: few
d_gene: .
v_gene: TRBV28
len: 15
CDR3nt: .
CDR3aa: CASSSSGVSTDTQYF

j_gene: TRBJ2-7
abundance: .
d_gene: TRBD1
v_gene: TRBV11-2
len: 15
CDR3nt: TGTGCCAGCAGCTTAGTGGGACAGGGAAACTACGAGCAGTACTTC
CDR3aa: CASSLVGQGNYEQYF

j_gene: TRBJ1-1
abundance: few
d_gene: .
v_gene: TRBV5-5
len: 13
CDR3nt: TGTGCCAGCAGCTTTTGGTTGGATACTGAAGCTTTCTTT
CDR3aa: CASSFWLDTEAFF

j_gene: TRBJ2-7
abundance: .
d_gene: .
v_gene: TRBV10-3
len: 11
CDR3nt: TGTGCCATCAGCAGGTCCTACGAGCAGTACTTC
CDR3aa: CAISRSYEQYF

j_gene: TRBJ1-5
abundance: .
d_gene: .
v_gene: TRBV20-1
len: 14
CDR3nt: TGCAGTGCTAGCCCCGTGGGGGGCAATCAGCCCCAGCATTTT
CDR3aa: CSASPVGGNQPQHF

j_gene: TRBJ1-6
abundance: .
d_gene: TRBD1
v_gene: TRBV6-5
len: 16
CDR3nt: TGTGCCAGCAGTTACGGATTGGGACAGGGGTACTCACCCCTCCACTTT
CDR3aa: CASSYGLGQGYSPLHF

j_gene: TRBJ2-7
abundance: .
d_gene: .
v_gene: TRBV10-2
len: 12
CDR3nt: TGCGCCAGCGTGGGACCTCACTACGAGCAGTACTTC
CDR3aa: CASVGPHYEQYF

j_gene: TRBJ2-1
abundance: few
d_gene: .
v_gene: TRBV11-2
len: 16
CDR3nt: TGTGCCAGCAGCTCCGAGGGGAGTACAATGATGTTGGAGCAGTTCTTC
CDR3aa: CASSSEGSTMMLEQFF

j_gene: TRBJ2-7
abundance: few
d_gene: .
v_gene: TRBV9
len: 16
CDR3nt: TGTGCCAGCAGCCCCCGCGAAGGGGAAAGCTCCTACGAGCAGTACTTC
CDR3aa: CASSPREGESSYEQYF

j_gene: TRBJ2-7
abundance: .
d_gene: .
v_gene: TRBV4-1
len: 15
CDR3nt: TGCGCCAGCAGCCAAGATTTCCGCTGGTTAGTCGAGCAGTACTTC
CDR3aa: CASSQDFRWLVEQYF

j_gene: TRBJ1-3
abundance: .
d_gene: .
v_gene: TRBV9
len: 14
CDR3nt: TGTGCCAGCAATGGTGGGGATCCTGGAAACACCATATATTTT
CDR3aa: CASNGGDPGNTIYF

j_gene: TRBJ2-3
abundance: .
d_gene: TRBD1
v_gene: TRBV5-1
len: 15
CDR3nt: TGCGCCAGCAGGCCTCCGGGACAGTCCACAGATACGCAGTATTTT
CDR3aa: CASRPPGQSTDTQYF

j_gene: TRBJ2-5
abundance: .
d_gene: TRBD1
v_gene: TRBV7-6
len: 16
CDR3nt: TGTGCCAGCAGCTGGGGGACAGGGTTCCCCGAGGAGACCCAGTACTTC
CDR3aa: CASSWGTGFPEETQYF

j_gene: TRBJ2-7
abundance: few
d_gene: TRBD1
v_gene: TRBV5-1
len: 13
CDR3nt: TGCGCCAGCAGCGCCGGGACAGGGACCGAGCAGTACTTC
CDR3aa: CASSAGTGTEQYF

j_gene: TRBJ1-1
abundance: few
d_gene: .
v_gene: TRBV6-5
len: 15
CDR3nt: TGTGCCAGCAGTTACGGGGGGCTGGTATTGTCTGAAGCTTTCTTT
CDR3aa: CASSYGGLVLSEAFF

j_gene: TRBJ1-1
abundance: .
d_gene: TRBD1
v_gene: TRBV20-1
len: 16
CDR3nt: TGCAGTGCTCTAGACAGGGGGAGGAGAAGGGGGACTGAAGCTTTCTTT
CDR3aa: CSALDRGRRRGTEAFF

j_gene: TRBJ2-2
abundance: few
d_gene: .
v_gene: TRBV15
len: 13
CDR3nt: TGTGCCACCAGCAGAGATTACGGCGGGGAGCTGTTTTTT
CDR3aa: CATSRDYGGELFF

j_gene: TRBJ2-3
abundance: .
d_gene: .
v_gene: TRBV15
len: 16
CDR3nt: TGTGCCACCAGCAGATCTGGACAGAAACGCACAGATACGCAGTATTTT
CDR3aa: CATSRSGQKRTDTQYF

j_gene: TRBJ1-1
abundance: .
d_gene: .
v_gene: TRBV3-1
len: 13
CDR3nt: TGTGCCAGCAGCCAAGAACGGGCCGCTGAAGCTTTCTTT
CDR3aa: CASSQERAAEAFF

j_gene: TRBJ1-2
abundance: few
d_gene: .
v_gene: TRBV20-1
len: 14
CDR3nt: TGCAGTGCTAGTGTCAGTACCTCTCCCTATGGCTACACCTTC
CDR3aa: CSASVSTSPYGYTF

j_gene: TRBJ2-5
abundance: .
d_gene: .
v_gene: TRBV7-9
len: 16
CDR3nt: TGTGCCAGCAGCCCAGATTACGGACAGCTTCAAGAGACCCAGTACTTC
CDR3aa: CASSPDYGQLQETQYF

j_gene: TRBJ1-5
abundance: .
d_gene: .
v_gene: TRBV24-1
len: 14
CDR3nt: TGTGCCACCAGCGGGCAGAGCAGCAATCAGCCCCAGCATTTT
CDR3aa: CATSGQSSNQPQHF

j_gene: TRBJ2-3
abundance: few
d_gene: TRBD1
v_gene: TRBV24-1
len: 16
CDR3nt: TGTGCCACCAGTGACCCCGGGACAGCCAGCACAGATACGCAGTATTTT
CDR3aa: CATSDPGTASTDTQYF

j_gene: TRBJ1-1
abundance: few
d_gene: .
v_gene: TRBV5-6
len: 14
CDR3nt: TGTGCCAGCAGCCGACAGACCATGAACACTGAAGCTTTCTTT
CDR3aa: CASSRQTMNTEAFF

j_gene: TRBJ2-7
abundance: few
d_gene: .
v_gene: TRBV9
len: 17
CDR3nt: TGTGCCAGCAGCGTAGAGCCGGACAGCTCTGGCTCCTACGAGCAGTACTTC
CDR3aa: CASSVEPDSSGSYEQYF

j_gene: TRBJ1-4
abundance: .
d_gene: .
v_gene: TRBV18
len: 17
CDR3nt: TGTGCCAGCTCACTTTGGGCCCACAGCTCAACTAATGAAAAACTGTTTTTT
CDR3aa: CASSLWAHSSTNEKLFF

j_gene: TRBJ2-1
abundance: .
d_gene: .
v_gene: TRBV7-6
len: 15
CDR3nt: TGTGCCAGCAGACAAGGGGGAGGGGGGGACGGTGAGCAGTTCTTC
CDR3aa: CASRQGGGGDGEQFF

j_gene: TRBJ1-3
abundance: .
d_gene: .
v_gene: TRBV12-3/TRBV12-4
len: 14
CDR3nt: TGTGCCAGCAGGGGGACGGTCAGAGGAAACACCATATATTTT
CDR3aa: CASRGTVRGNTIYF

j_gene: TRBJ2-1
abundance: few
d_gene: TRBD2
v_gene: TRBV20-1
len: 12
CDR3nt: TGCAGTGAAGAGCGGGGGGACAATGAGCAGTTCTTC
CDR3aa: CSEERGDNEQFF

j_gene: TRBJ2-1
abundance: few
d_gene: TRBD1
v_gene: TRBV5-5
len: 13
CDR3nt: TGTGCCAGCAGGCTGGGACAGGTGAATGAGCAGTTCTTC
CDR3aa: CASRLGQVNEQFF

j_gene: TRBJ2-3
abundance: few
d_gene: TRBD2
v_gene: TRBV20-1
len: 17
CDR3nt: TGCAGTGCTAGAGCTCTAGCGGGGAGACGTCACACAGATACGCAGTATTTT
CDR3aa: CSARALAGRRHTDTQYF

j_gene: TRBJ2-3
abundance: few
d_gene: .
v_gene: TRBV4-3
len: 16
CDR3nt: TGCGCCAGCAGCCAAGATGATAGGCGTAGCACAGATACGCAGTATTTT
CDR3aa: CASSQDDRRSTDTQYF

j_gene: TRBJ1-5
abundance: .
d_gene: .
v_gene: TRBV18
len: 14
CDR3nt: TGTGCCAGCTCACCAGGGGGGGTGGCTCAGCCCCAGCATTTT
CDR3aa: CASSPGGVAQPQHF

j_gene: TRBJ1-5
abundance: many
d_gene: .
v_gene: TRBV25-1
len: 12
CDR3nt: TGTGCCAGCAGCAGGGGCAATCAGCCCCAGCATTTT
CDR3aa: CASSRGNQPQHF

j_gene: TRBJ2-3
abundance: few
d_gene: TRBD2
v_gene: TRBV5-1
len: 19
CDR3nt: TGCGCCAGCAGCTTGGAACGACTAGCGGGGGGTCCAGGCACAGATACGCAGTATTTT
CDR3aa: CASSLERLAGGPGTDTQYF

j_gene: TRBJ1-1
abundance: few
d_gene: .
v_gene: TRBV6-5
len: 12
CDR3nt: TGTGCCAGCAGAAGGACGAACACTGAAGCTTTCTTT
CDR3aa: CASRRTNTEAFF

j_gene: TRBJ2-1
abundance: few
d_gene: .
v_gene: TRBV3-1
len: 17
CDR3nt: TGTGCCAGCAGCCAAGATCGGCAGGGACCTCAGCACAATGAGCAGTTCTTC
CDR3aa: CASSQDRQGPQHNEQFF

j_gene: TRBJ1-1
abundance: .
d_gene: .
v_gene: TRBV6-1
len: 14
CDR3nt: TGTGCCAGCATGAAGGCACGCCGCAACACTGAAGCTTTCTTT
CDR3aa: CASMKARRNTEAFF

j_gene: TRBJ2-5
abundance: .
d_gene: .
v_gene: TRBV7-2
len: 13
CDR3nt: TGTGCCAGCAGCTCTTCCGGGACAATGACCCAGTACTTC
CDR3aa: CASSSSGTMTQYF

j_gene: TRBJ2-7
abundance: .
d_gene: .
v_gene: TRBV4-2
len: 15
CDR3nt: TGTGCCAGCAGCCAACAGACAGGCCACTACTACGAGCAGTACTTC
CDR3aa: CASSQQTGHYYEQYF

j_gene: TRBJ2-2
abundance: .
d_gene: .
v_gene: TRBV12-3/TRBV12-4
len: 15
CDR3nt: TGTGCCAGCAGTCCCAGGACCGCGGCAGTCGGGGAGCTGTTTTTT
CDR3aa: CASSPRTAAVGELFF

j_gene: TRBJ1-2
abundance: .
d_gene: TRBD1
v_gene: TRBV29-1
len: 16
CDR3nt: TGCAGCGTTGAAGATGGGGACAGGGCCTCTATTTATGGCTACACCTTC
CDR3aa: CSVEDGDRASIYGYTF

j_gene: TRBJ2-5
abundance: .
d_gene: .
v_gene: TRBV11-1
len: 14
CDR3nt: TGTGCCAGCAGCCAGTGGGGGACTCAAGAGACCCAGTACTTC
CDR3aa: CASSQWGTQETQYF

j_gene: TRBJ2-1
abundance: .
d_gene: TRBD1
v_gene: TRBV9
len: 17
CDR3nt: TGTGCCAGCAGCGTAGGGATTACGGACAGGGAGTACAATGAGCAGTTCTTC
CDR3aa: CASSVGITDREYNEQFF

j_gene: TRBJ1-6
abundance: few
d_gene: .
v_gene: TRBV6-5
len: 18
CDR3nt: TGTGCCAGCAGTTATTTATGGGTCCGGAGCTCCTATAATTCACCCCTCCACTTT
CDR3aa: CASSYLWVRSSYNSPLHF

j_gene: TRBJ2-7
abundance: .
d_gene: TRBD2
v_gene: TRBV5-1
len: 16
CDR3nt: TGCGCCAGCAGCTTGGCCAAGGCGGGAGCCACCTACGAGCAGTACTTC
CDR3aa: CASSLAKAGATYEQYF

j_gene: TRBJ2-2
abundance: .
d_gene: .
v_gene: TRBV7-9
len: 15
CDR3nt: TGTGCCAGCAGCTTGGCTATTCAGAACACCGGGGAGCTGTTTTTT
CDR3aa: CASSLAIQNTGELFF

j_gene: TRBJ2-2
abundance: few
d_gene: TRBD2
v_gene: TRBV4-2
len: 16
CDR3nt: TGTGCCAGCAGCCGGGATTTCCCGGGGGGAAGCGGGGAGCTGTTTTTT
CDR3aa: CASSRDFPGGSGELFF

j_gene: TRBJ1-1
abundance: .
d_gene: TRBD1
v_gene: TRBV6-5
len: 15
CDR3nt: TGTGCCAGCAGAACCCGCCAGCCTGGACAGGTGGGAGCTTTCTTT
CDR3aa: CASRTRQPGQVGAFF

j_gene: TRBJ1-1
abundance: once
d_gene: TRBD1
v_gene: TRBV12-3/TRBV12-4
len: 17
CDR3nt: TGTGCCAGCGGGGGATTGACAGGGGACGTGAATGACACTGAAGCTTTCTTT
CDR3aa: CASGGLTGDVNDTEAFF

j_gene: TRBJ2-3
abundance: .
d_gene: .
v_gene: TRBV5-6
len: 15
CDR3nt: TGTGCCAGCAGCTTATCCAGGCGACGCACAGATACGCAGTATTTT
CDR3aa: CASSLSRRRTDTQYF

j_gene: TRBJ2-3
abundance: few
d_gene: .
v_gene: TRBV28
len: 16
CDR3nt: TGTGCCAGCAGCAATTCCGGGACGGGAAGCACAGATACGCAGTATTTT
CDR3aa: CASSNSGTGSTDTQYF

j_gene: TRBJ2-1
abundance: few
d_gene: .
v_gene: TRBV29-1
len: 13
CDR3nt: TGCAGCGTTGTCGGGGAGAACTACAATGAGCAGTTCTTC
CDR3aa: CSVVGENYNEQFF

j_gene: TRBJ1-6
abundance: few
d_gene: TRBD1
v_gene: TRBV6-2/TRBV6-3
len: 16
CDR3nt: TGTGCCAGCAGACGAACGGCCACAGGGGGGAATTCACCCCTCCACTTT
CDR3aa: CASRRTATGGNSPLHF

j_gene: TRBJ2-3
abundance: many
d_gene: .
v_gene: TRBV12-3/TRBV12-4
len: 13
CDR3nt: TGTGCCAGCAGTTTGGGGGACACAGATACGCAGTATTTT
CDR3aa: CASSLGDTDTQYF